A selection of T cell receptor beta chains follows, all from one sample in a study of blood T cells in healthy people across ages. TCRdb recomputed calls from the 5' RACE reads with MiXCR, one row per CDR3 protein. The sample includes around 780,000 distinct CDR3 sequences, roughly 24% of them seen just once. The data were also submitted as part of a second study, on T cells of mothers and their children.

The sequenced sample was blood. These receptors were taken from a boy under 18 in good health. Both conserved end residues are trimmed from each CDR3. Fields, in order: J gene, V gene, CDR3 protein.

TRBJ2-5	TRBV5-1	ASSASGGQETQY
TRBJ1-1	TRBV20-1	SARDGQGTGTEAF
TRBJ1-2	TRBV29-1	SVARGGTLYGYT
TRBJ2-3	TRBV9	ASSVSLAGVLTDTQY
TRBJ1-1	TRBV12-3/TRBV12-4	ASSPLTANTEAF
TRBJ2-7	TRBV13	ASRLGPEQY
TRBJ2-1	TRBV20-1	SARRGGNNEQF
NA	TRBV19	ASSPESDSYNEQF
TRBJ1-4	TRBV12-3/TRBV12-4	ASSLQTGVEKLF
TRBJ1-5	TRBV6-6	ASSPGPGDSNQPQH
TRBJ2-7	TRBV5-1	ASSEQGYEQY
TRBJ2-5	TRBV21-1	ASSNSEGEVTQY
TRBJ2-1	TRBV5-1	ASSPLAGGGDEQF
TRBJ2-7	TRBV11-2	ASTPGTGNYEQY
NA	TRBV5-1	ASSPGQGADFTYEQY
TRBJ2-5	TRBV6-5	ASIPDAYQETQY
NA	TRBV5-1	ASSYPTTTGYYNEQF
TRBJ1-4	TRBV11-2	ASSPGQLSSSTNEKLF
TRBJ2-1	TRBV11-2	ASSFPGGGGVQF
TRBJ1-4	TRBV15	ATRRERGAKSNEKLF
TRBJ2-6	TRBV5-1	ASSLKRASGANVLT
TRBJ2-1	TRBV29-1	SVDARREVYNEQF
TRBJ1-4	TRBV20-1	SGTGSTTGEKLF
TRBJ2-1	TRBV7-3	ASSLLGLGYNEQF
TRBJ2-5	TRBV5-1	ASSPISLAGLETQY
TRBJ2-6	TRBV27	ASSLPDRAGPGANVLT
TRBJ2-2	TRBV12-3/TRBV12-4	ASSPSGGGLNTGELF
TRBJ1-1	TRBV2	ASSEEVTGKGEAF
TRBJ1-5	TRBV12-3/TRBV12-4	ASSLGTPPQH
NA	TRBV4-2	ASSQDWASTDTQH
NA	TRBV5-1	ASSSGGGLAGYEQF
TRBJ1-2	TRBV7-3	ASSLSGPVGNYSYT
TRBJ1-2	TRBV20-1	SAIRDRVRGGYGYT
TRBJ1-4	TRBV7-9	ASSYRGSSTNEKLF
NA	TRBV5-1	ASEQHSYEQY
TRBJ1-3	TRBV9	ASSPQAVPGNTIY
TRBJ1-4	TRBV3-1	ASSRSTSRNEKLF
TRBJ2-1	TRBV5-1	ASSLEGRQGYNEQF
TRBJ1-5	TRBV7-3	ASSKGYNQPQH
NA	TRBV20-1	SASGLRSSSYEQY
TRBJ1-3	TRBV2	ASSEAGPRGGNTIY
TRBJ2-7	TRBV4-1	ASSQDETSEGDEQY
TRBJ2-7	TRBV28	ASSSGRLSYEQY
TRBJ2-6	TRBV12-5	ASGLPTRVSGANVLT
TRBJ1-2	TRBV2	ASTLYRVPTEYGYT
TRBJ1-4	TRBV5-1	ASSLAGGTTNEKLF
TRBJ2-3	TRBV7-3	ASSLLGEGDTQY
TRBJ2-7	TRBV10-1	ASSEGRLGRSYEQY
TRBJ1-2	TRBV9	ASSPLSVNYGYT
TRBJ1-4	TRBV2	ASTGTPGGEKLF
TRBJ1-1	TRBV28	ASSLMGVEAF
NA	TRBV20-1	SAAAGPTYNEQF
TRBJ2-7	TRBV13	ASNARALAGPIYEQY
NA	TRBV18	ASSNGQGKAYEQY
TRBJ2-6	TRBV13	ASSPPGSEANVLT
TRBJ1-2	TRBV10-3	AISHDNHGYT
TRBJ1-1	TRBV7-9	ASSLGYQEGNTEAF
NA	TRBV7-9	ASSLAGLGYNEQF
TRBJ2-1	TRBV12-3/TRBV12-4	ASSREEGTGNPHEQF